This T cell receptor beta chain was documented in a study of Graves' ophthalmopathy and Graves' hyperthyroidism. From RNA, the CDR3 regions of TCR beta chains were amplified and sequenced. HTBI primers served in a first-round RT-PCR, which a second-round multiplex PCR followed. TCRdb reprocessed the multiplex PCR reads with MiXCR, giving one entry per CDR3 protein. The table shows some 390,000 distinct CDR3 sequences, with 18% occurring only once. This clonotype was observed at least ten times. Specimen: peripheral blood. This TCR was sampled from a woman aged 18-29 years with Graves' ophthalmopathy.

Here the CDR3 DNA reads TGCAGCGTGGGGACAGGGGCTCCCTACGAGCAGTACTTC. This translates into CSVGTGAPYEQYF. The chain joins TRBV29-1 to TRBJ2-7, with TRBD1 identical over 10 bases. Germline V gene sequence: CDR1 SQVTM, CDR2 ANQGSEA. There are 13 residues in the CDR3. V lost 6 bases and J lost 2; bases outside the gene matches: 4.